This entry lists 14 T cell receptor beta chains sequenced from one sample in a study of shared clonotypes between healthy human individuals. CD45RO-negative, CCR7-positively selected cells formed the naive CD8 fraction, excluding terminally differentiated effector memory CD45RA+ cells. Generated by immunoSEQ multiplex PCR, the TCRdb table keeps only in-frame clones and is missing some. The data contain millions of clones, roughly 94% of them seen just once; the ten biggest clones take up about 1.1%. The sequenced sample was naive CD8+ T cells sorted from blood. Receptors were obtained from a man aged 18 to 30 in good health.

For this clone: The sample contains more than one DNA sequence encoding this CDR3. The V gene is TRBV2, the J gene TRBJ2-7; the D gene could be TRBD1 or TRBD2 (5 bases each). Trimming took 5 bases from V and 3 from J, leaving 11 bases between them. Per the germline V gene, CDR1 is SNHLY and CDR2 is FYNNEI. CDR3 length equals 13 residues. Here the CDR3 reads CASSSGGYYEQYF. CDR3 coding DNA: TGTGCCAGCAGTAGTGGGGGTTACTACGAGCAGTACTTC.

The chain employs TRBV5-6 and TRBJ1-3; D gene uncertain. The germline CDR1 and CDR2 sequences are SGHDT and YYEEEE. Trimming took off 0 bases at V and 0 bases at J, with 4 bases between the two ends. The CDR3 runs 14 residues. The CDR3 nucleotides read TGTGCCAGCAGCTTGGTTTCCTCTGGAAACACCATATATTTT. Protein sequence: CASSLVSSGNTIYF.

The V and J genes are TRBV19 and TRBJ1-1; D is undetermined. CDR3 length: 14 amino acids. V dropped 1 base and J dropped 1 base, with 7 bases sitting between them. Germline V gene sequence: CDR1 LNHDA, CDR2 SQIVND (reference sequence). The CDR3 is CASSIAATNTEAFF. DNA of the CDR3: TGTGCCAGTAGTATAGCCGCGACGAACACTGAAGCTTTCTTT.

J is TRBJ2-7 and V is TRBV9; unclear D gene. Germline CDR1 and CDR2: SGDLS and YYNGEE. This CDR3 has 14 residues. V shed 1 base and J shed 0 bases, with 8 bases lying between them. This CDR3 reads CASSVSPSSYEQYF. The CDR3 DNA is TGTGCCAGCAGCGTATCCCCTAGCTCCTACGAGCAGTACTTC.

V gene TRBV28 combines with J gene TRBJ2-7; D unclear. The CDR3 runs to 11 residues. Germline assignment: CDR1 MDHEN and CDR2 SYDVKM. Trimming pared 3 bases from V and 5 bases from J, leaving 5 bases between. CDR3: CASSFRNEQYF. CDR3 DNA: TGTGCCAGCAGTTTCAGGAACGAGCAGTACTTC.

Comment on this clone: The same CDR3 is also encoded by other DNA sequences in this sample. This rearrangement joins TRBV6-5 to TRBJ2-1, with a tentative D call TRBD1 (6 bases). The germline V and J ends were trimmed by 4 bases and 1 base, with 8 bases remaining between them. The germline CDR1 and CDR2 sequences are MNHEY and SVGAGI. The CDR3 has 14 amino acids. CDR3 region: CASSSQGSYNEQFF. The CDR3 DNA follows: TGTGCCAGCAGTTCACAGGGTTCCTACAATGAGCAGTTCTTC.

CDR3 coding DNA: TGTGCCAGCAGTTACGGGACTACCTCCGTGGAGACCCAGTACTTC. This sequence encodes CASSYGTTSVETQYF. The rearrangement joins TRBV6-5 to TRBJ2-5; 7 positions agree with TRBD2. Germline CDR1 reads MNHEY; CDR2 reads SVGAGI. With V trimmed by 2 bases and J by 5 bases, 8 bases remained unmatched. The length of the CDR3 is 15 residues.

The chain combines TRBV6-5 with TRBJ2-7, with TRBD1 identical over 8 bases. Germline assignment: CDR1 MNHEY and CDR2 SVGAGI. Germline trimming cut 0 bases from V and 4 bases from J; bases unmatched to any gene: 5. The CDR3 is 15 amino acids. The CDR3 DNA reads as TGTGCCAGCAGTTACTCGAGGACAGGGACATACGAGCAGTACTTC. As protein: CASSYSRTGTYEQYF.

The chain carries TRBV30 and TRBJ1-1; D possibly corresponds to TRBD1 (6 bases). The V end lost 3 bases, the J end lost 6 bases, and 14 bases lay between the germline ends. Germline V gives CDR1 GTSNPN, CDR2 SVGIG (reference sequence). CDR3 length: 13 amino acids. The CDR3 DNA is TGTGCCTGGAGAGGGGGGCGTAGGCCTGAAGCTTTCTTT. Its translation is CAWRGGRRPEAFF.

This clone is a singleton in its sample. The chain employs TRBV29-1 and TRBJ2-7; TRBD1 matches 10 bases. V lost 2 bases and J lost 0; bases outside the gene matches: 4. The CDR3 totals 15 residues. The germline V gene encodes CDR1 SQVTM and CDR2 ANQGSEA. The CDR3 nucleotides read TGCAGCGTTGAAACGGGGACAGGGGCCTCCTACGAGCAGTACTTC. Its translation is CSVETGTGASYEQYF.

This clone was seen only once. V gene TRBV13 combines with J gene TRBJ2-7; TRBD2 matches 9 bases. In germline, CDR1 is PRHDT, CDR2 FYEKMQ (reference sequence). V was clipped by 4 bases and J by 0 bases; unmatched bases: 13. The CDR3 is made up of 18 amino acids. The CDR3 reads CASSSGTSSFGGSYEQYF. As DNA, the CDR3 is TGTGCCAGCAGCTCCGGGACTAGCTCCTTTGGGGGCTCCTACGAGCAGTACTTC.

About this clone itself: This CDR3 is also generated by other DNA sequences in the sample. CDR3 sequence reads: CASSLPGSSYEQYF. The CDR3, as DNA: TGTGCCAGCAGCTTGCCGGGAAGCTCCTACGAGCAGTACTTC. The chain couples TRBV5-4 to TRBJ2-7; a weak D match, TRBD2 (5 bases). V gave up 1 base and J gave up 0 bases, with 8 bases separating them. Germline CDR1 SGHNT, CDR2 YYREEE (reference sequence). The CDR3 is made up of 14 amino acids.

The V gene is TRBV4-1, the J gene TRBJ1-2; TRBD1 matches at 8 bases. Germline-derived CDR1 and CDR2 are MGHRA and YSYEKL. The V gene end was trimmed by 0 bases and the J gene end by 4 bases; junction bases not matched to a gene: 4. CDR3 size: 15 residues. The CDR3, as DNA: TGCGCCAGCAGCCAAGATTGGGGGACAGGCTATGGCTACACCTTC. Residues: CASSQDWGTGYGYTF.

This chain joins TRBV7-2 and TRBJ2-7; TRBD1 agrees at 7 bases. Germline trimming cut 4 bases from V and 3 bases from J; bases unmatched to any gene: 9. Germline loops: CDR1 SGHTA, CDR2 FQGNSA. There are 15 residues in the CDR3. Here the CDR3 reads CASSSEGADFYEQYF. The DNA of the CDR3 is TGTGCCAGCAGCTCCGAGGGGGCCGACTTCTACGAGCAGTACTTC.